This T cell receptor beta chain stems from a study of neurological immune-mediated disorders. Concerning this clonotype itself: Its target is not known. Given a much more abundant clone one base away, this may be a read error. The missing conserved phenylalanine or tryptophan at the end of this CDR3 makes a read error likely.

One entry per CDR3 protein results from TCRdb running MiXCR on the 5' RACE reads. The data contain fewer than 85,000 distinct CDR3 sequences, approximately 17% of them seen just once; the ten biggest clones take up less than 20%. Study-wide points: Sharing of CDR3 amino acid sequences among expanded clones across subjects was absent, suggesting private repertoires in all groups. The most TCR clonal expansion was seen in HTLV-1-associated myelopathy, and the least was seen in multiple sclerosis, which fell below healthy controls.

Sequenced: PBMCs. The clonotype comes from a woman aged 35 to 49 in good health.

As DNA, the CDR3 is TGCAGTGCTAGTGGTGCGTATGAGCAGTTCCTC. Translated: CSASGAYEQFL. V usage is TRBV20-1 and J usage is TRBJ2-1; D call uncertain. The V gene's germline CDR1 is DFQATT and CDR2 SNEGSKA (reference sequence). The CDR3 covers 11 residues. V lost 3 bases to trimming and J lost 8 bases, with 8 bases between them.